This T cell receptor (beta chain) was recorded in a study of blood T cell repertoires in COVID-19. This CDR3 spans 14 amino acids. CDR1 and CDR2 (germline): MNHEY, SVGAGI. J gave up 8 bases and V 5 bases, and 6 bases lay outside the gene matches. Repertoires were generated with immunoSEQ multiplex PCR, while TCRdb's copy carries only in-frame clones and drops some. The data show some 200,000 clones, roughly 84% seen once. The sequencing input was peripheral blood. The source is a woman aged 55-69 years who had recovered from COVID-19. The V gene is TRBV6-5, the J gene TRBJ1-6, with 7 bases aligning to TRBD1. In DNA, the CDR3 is TGTGCCAGCAGTCAGGGGGTGGTGGATTCACCCCTCCACTTT. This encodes CASSQGVVDSPLHF.